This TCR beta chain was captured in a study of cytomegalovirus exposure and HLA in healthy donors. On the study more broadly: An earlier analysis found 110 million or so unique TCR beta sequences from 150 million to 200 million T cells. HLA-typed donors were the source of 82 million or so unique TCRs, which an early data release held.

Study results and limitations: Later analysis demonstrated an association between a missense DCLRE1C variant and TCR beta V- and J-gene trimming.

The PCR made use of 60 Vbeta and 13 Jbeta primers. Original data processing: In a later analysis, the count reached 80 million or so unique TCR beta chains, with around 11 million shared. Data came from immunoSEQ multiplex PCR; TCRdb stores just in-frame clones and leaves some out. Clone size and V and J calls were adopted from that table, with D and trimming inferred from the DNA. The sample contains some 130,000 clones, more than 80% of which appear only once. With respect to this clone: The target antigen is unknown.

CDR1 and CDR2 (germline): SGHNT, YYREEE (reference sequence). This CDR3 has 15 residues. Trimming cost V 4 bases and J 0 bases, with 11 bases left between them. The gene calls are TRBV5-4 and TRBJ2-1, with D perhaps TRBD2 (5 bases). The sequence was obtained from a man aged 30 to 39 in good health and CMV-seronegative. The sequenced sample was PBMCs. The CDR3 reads CASSLTTSSYNEQFF. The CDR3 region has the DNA TGTGCCAGCAGCCTGACTACGAGCTCCTACAATGAGCAGTTCTTC.